This T cell receptor beta chain was retrieved from a study of cytotoxic CD8 clonotypes in ibrutinib-treated CLL (dated by TCRdb to the early 2020s). Turning to the overall study: In this cohort, approximately 14 patients were treatment-naive and approximately 10 were relapsed/refractory, while some 18 had unmutated IGHV. Partial responses were observed in about 25 patients and complete responses in 2; after a median follow-up of 68 months, remission was maintained in around 14 patients and progression was observed in approximately 12. Response samples were taken after a median of 12 months on treatment, ranging from about 6 to 36 months. An average of around 250,000 productive templates and 94,082 productive rearrangements was obtained per sample. Longitudinal samples were obtainable from about 30% of the roughly 90 participants in the trial. Cryopreserved peripheral blood mononuclear cells were collected before treatment, at response, and at either disease progression or sustained remission.

For TCR beta library preparation, about 2.2 micrograms of genomic DNA were extracted from the cryopreserved PBMCs. Longitudinal blood samples from CLL patients receiving ibrutinib monotherapy were subjected to high-throughput TCR beta sequencing. Patients were enrolled in a phase 2 open-label single-center ibrutinib monotherapy trial. Regarding this clone: What this receptor recognizes is not known. The record has no base qualities; no much larger clone is one base away.

A MiSeq instrument was used for deep resolution sequencing, which targeted depths ranging from 1 in 1 million up to 1 in 200,000 T cells, with coverage averaging 10x for each clonotype. The immunoSEQ hsTCRB Kit was used to generate the TCR beta libraries. On the study's bioinformatics: Data were analyzed with ImmunoSEQ Data Assistant and ImmunoSEQ Analyzer, with V, D and J genes assigned per IMGT definitions. Clonality, which ranges from 0 to 1, was calculated as one minus the normalized Shannon entropy of productive rearrangement frequencies. Only overrepresented clonotypes making up at least 0.05% of each patient's repertoire were included in the public clonotype analysis. Fewer than 15 repertoires from age-matched healthy donors, obtained from immuneACCESS, served as clonality controls. Not all clones reach the TCRdb copy of this immuneACCESS table, which keeps in-frame sequences only. Checked studies attribute under half of the gap to unresolved V genes and leave the rest unexplained. The DNA was the basis for D and trimming; V, J and clone size are from that table. The sample has approximately 22,000 clones on record, over 65% of them singletons. The top ten clones comprise 20% to 30% of the sample.

Results and caveats for the whole study, not just this receptor: Sustained-remission and progressing patients did not have matched sampling times, and lymph node repertoires were not examined. Public clonotypes were rare and either shrank or stayed stable during treatment, and the rise in clonality at ibrutinib response reflected expansion of private clonotypes. An increase in clonality was observed at ibrutinib response, with clonality remaining stable during sustained remission and falling back toward baseline at progression. Baseline clonality was found to be higher than that of age-matched healthy donors and was strongly correlated with circulating CD8+ T-cell counts.

Here the sequenced sample was PBMCs, taken before ibrutinib treatment. This sequence was found in a human donor with chronic lymphocytic leukemia.

CDR3 protein: CSARGGEAFF. In nucleotides, the sequence is TGCAGTGCTAGAGGGGGCGAAGCTTTCTTT. The rearranged chain carries TRBV20-1 and TRBJ1-1; TRBD1 might be the D gene, on 5 matching bases. The CDR3 numbers 10 residues from cysteine through phenylalanine. Just CDR3 DNA is preserved here, 30 bases in frame from base 1. The germline V gene (reference sequence) provides CDR1 DFQATT and CDR2 SNEGSKA. Trimming removed 1 base from V and 8 bases from J, leaving 5 bases between the germline ends.